The text below deals with one T cell receptor beta chain. The data derive from a study of blood T cells in healthy people across ages. Then a second PCR, running roughly 7 to 11 cycles, was carried out with a sample-barcoded 5' primer and a J-beta primer mix. TCRdb analysed the 5' RACE reads with MiXCR anew, one entry per CDR3 protein. The data hold some 640,000 distinct CDR3 sequences, with approximately 30% observed a single time. The CDR3 totals 15 residues. Between the trimmed V and J ends, which lost 5 bases and 2 bases, there was a span of 16 bases. Germline CDR1 and CDR2: MGHRA and YSYEKL. The specimen was blood. This chain connects TRBV4-1 to TRBJ2-7; no reliable D call. The source of this sequence is a woman aged 80 or over in good health. The CDR3, as DNA: TGCGCCAGCAGCACAGTCCCCCGAGGCCCCTACGAGCAGTACTTC. Translating it yields CASSTVPRGPYEQYF.